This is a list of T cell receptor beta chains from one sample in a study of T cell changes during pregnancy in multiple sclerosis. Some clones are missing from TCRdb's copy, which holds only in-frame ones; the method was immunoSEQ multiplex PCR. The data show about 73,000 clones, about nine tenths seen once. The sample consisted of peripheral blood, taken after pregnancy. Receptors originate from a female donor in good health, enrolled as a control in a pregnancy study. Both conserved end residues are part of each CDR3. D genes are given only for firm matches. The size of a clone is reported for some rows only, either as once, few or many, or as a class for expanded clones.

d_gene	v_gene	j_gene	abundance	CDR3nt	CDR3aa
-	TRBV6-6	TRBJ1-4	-	TGTGCCAGCAGTTACGTAGGGAGGGTTAATGAAAAACTGTTTTTT	CASSYVGRVNEKLFF
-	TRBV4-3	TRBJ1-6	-	TGCGCCAGCAGCCAAGCCCCAGGGAACAATTCACCCCTCCACTTT	CASSQAPGNNSPLHF
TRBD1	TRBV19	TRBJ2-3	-	TGTGCCAGTAGTCTCCTCCCGGGACAGGGCCCCACAGATACGCAGTATTTT	CASSLLPGQGPTDTQYF
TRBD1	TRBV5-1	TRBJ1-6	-	TGCGCCAGCAGCCCCCGGGACAGGGATTTAGGTTCACCCCTCCACTTT	CASSPRDRDLGSPLHF
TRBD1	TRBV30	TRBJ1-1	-	TGTGCCTGGAGGGACAGGGGAATGAACACTGAAGCTTTCTTT	CAWRDRGMNTEAFF
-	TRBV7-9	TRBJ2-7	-	TGTGCCAGCAGACGGGGGTCCTCCTACGAGCAGTACTTC	CASRRGSSYEQYF
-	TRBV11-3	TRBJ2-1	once	TGTGCCAGCAGCTTCCCCCCCCCTACTGAGCAGTTCTTC	CASSFPPPTEQFF
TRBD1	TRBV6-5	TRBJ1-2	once	TGTGCCAGCAGGAGGACAGGGGGCTATGGCTACACCTTC	CASRRTGGYGYTF
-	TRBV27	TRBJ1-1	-	TGTGCCAGCAGTTTATTGGAGACCCCGAGGACTGAAGCTTTCTTT	CASSLLETPRTEAFF
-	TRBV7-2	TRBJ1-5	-	TGTGCCAGCAGCTTATTCGCGGACAACAATCAGCCCCAGCATTTT	CASSLFADNNQPQHF
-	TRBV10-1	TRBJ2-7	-	TGCGCCAGCAGTGATAGCCCCCCGGGCAGGGGAGCCTACGAGCAGTACTTC	CASSDSPPGRGAYEQYF
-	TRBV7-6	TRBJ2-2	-	TGTGCCAGCAGCTCTCCTACGAACACCGGGGAGCTGTTTTTT	CASSSPTNTGELFF
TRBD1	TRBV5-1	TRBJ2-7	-	TGCGCCAGCAGCCGGACAGGATCCTACGAGCAGTACTTC	CASSRTGSYEQYF
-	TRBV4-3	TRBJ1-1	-	TGCGCTAGCAGCCGGACGGGAAACACTGAAGCTTTCTTT	CASSRTGNTEAFF
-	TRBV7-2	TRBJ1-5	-	TGTGCCAGCACCGCCGACAGATATAGCAATCAGCCCCAGCATTTT	CASTADRYSNQPQHF
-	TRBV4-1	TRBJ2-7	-	TGCGCCAGCAGCCAAGAATCTGGCCCAACCCACGAGCAGTACTTC	CASSQESGPTHEQYF
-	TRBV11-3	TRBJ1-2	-	TGTGCCAGCAGCTTAGATTACGGGAACTATGGCTACACCTTC	CASSLDYGNYGYTF
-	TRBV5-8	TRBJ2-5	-	TGTGCCAGCAGCCCCGGGCGAATAGCGGTGCAAGAGACCCAGTACTTC	CASSPGRIAVQETQYF
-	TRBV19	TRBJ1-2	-	TGTGCCAGTAGTGCGATTAACTATGGCTACACCTTC	CASSAINYGYTF
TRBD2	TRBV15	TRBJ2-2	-	TGTGCCACCAGCAGTCTAGCGGGCACCGGGGAGCTGTTTTTT	CATSSLAGTGELFF
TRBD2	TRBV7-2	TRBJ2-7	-	TGTGCCAGCAGCTGGAGCGGGGGGGCTAGTTACGAGCAGTACTTC	CASSWSGGASYEQYF
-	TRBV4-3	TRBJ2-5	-	TGCGCCAGCAGCCAAGGACGGGGGCAAGAGACCCAGTACTTC	CASSQGRGQETQYF
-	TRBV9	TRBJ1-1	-	TGTGCCAGCAGCGTTGTGGCTGACACTGAAGCTTTCTTT	CASSVVADTEAFF
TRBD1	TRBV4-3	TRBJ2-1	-	TGCGCCAGCAGCCAATCAGGGGGCGAGTGGAATGAGCAGTTCTTC	CASSQSGGEWNEQFF
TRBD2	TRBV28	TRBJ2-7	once	TGTGCCAGCAGTACCAATAGCGGGAGCTTCGAGCAGTACTTC	CASSTNSGSFEQYF
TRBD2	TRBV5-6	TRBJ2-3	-	TGTGCCAGCAGCTCCGCTAGCGGGGGGTTTTTCACAGATACGCAGTATTTT	CASSSASGGFFTDTQYF
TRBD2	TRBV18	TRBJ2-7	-	TGTGCCAGCTCACCACCGAGGACAGGTAGCGGGAGTAGCTCCTACGAGCAGTACTTC	CASSPPRTGSGSSSYEQYF
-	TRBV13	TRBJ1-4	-	TGTGCCAGCAGCTTGGGAGGTCCCCCTTGGGAAAAACTGTTTTTT	CASSLGGPPWEKLFF
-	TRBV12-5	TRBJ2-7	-	TGTGCTAGTGGTTTGGTACTTCTGGGGGGTCTCGGGTACGAGCAGTACTTC	CASGLVLLGGLGYEQYF